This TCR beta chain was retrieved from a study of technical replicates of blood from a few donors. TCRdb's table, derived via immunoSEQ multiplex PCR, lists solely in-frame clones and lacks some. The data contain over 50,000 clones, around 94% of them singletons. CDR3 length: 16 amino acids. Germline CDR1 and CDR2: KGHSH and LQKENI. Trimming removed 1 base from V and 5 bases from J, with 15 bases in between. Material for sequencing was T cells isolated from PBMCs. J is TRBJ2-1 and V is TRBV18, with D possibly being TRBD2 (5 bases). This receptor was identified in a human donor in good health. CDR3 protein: CASSPQEVQDNNEQFF. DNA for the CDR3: TGTGCCAGCTCACCACAGGAGGTCCAAGACAACAATGAGCAGTTCTTC.